This record concerns one TCR beta chain sequence. The CDR3 loop spans 15 amino acids. V was shortened by 5 bases and J by 0 bases, with 11 bases between the two germline ends. Per the germline V gene, CDR1 is SNHLY and CDR2 is FYNNEI. The Seattle patients joined while their infection was active and were tracked longitudinally afterward. The record originates from a study of blood T cell repertoires in COVID-19. The wider study: The United States, Italy and Spain provided the acute and convalescent COVID-19 samples.

Authors' processing steps: How many nucleated cells were present was estimated from reference gene primer amplification. Generated by immunoSEQ multiplex PCR, the TCRdb table keeps only in-frame clones and is missing some. V, J and clone size are those of that table, while D and trimming were read from the DNA. The sample yields 100,000 to 150,000 clones, approximately 86% seen once. The J gene is TRBJ1-3, the V gene TRBV2, with D possibly TRBD1 on 5 matching bases. Sample: peripheral blood. The TCR was taken from a woman aged 70-85 years with COVID-19, enrolled during active disease. CDR3 amino acids: CASSRGGYSGNTIYF. Here the CDR3 DNA reads TGTGCCAGCAGTCGTGGGGGGTACTCTGGAAACACCATATATTTT.